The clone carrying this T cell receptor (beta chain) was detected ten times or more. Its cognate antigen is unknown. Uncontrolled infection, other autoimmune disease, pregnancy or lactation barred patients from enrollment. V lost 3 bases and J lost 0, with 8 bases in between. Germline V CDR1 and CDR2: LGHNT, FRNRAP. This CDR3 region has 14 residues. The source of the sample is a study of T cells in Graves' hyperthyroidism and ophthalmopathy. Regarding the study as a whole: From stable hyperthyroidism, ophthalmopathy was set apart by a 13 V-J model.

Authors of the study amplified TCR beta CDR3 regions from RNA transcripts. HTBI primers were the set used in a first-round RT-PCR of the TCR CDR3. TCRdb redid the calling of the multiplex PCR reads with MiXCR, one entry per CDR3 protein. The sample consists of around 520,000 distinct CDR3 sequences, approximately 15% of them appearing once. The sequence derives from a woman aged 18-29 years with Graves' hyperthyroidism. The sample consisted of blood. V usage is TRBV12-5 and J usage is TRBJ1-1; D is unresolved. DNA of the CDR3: TGTGCTAGTGGTTTCGCAGATATGAACACTGAAGCTTTCTTT. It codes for CASGFADMNTEAFF.